These 13 T cell receptor beta chains were sequenced from one sample in a study of T cells in Graves' hyperthyroidism and ophthalmopathy. The CDR3 regions of TCR beta were amplified from RNA transcripts. An initial round of RT-PCR targeting the TCR CDR3 relied on the HTBI primer set. TCRdb passed the multiplex PCR reads through MiXCR, listing each CDR3 protein once. The sample holds 250,000 to 300,000 distinct CDR3 sequences, about 19% seen once. Sequencing input: blood. These receptors came from a man aged 50 to 59 with Graves' ophthalmopathy.

This clonotype came up a few times. V usage is TRBV24-1 and J usage is TRBJ2-2; 15 bases map to TRBD2. Germline values: CDR1 KGHDR, CDR2 SFDVKD. Unmatched junction bases numbered 4, after V lost 5 bases and J lost 4 bases. This CDR3 spans 17 amino acids. CDR3 loop: CATSGGLAGGRTGELFF. The CDR3 DNA is TGTGCCACCAGTGGTGGACTAGCGGGAGGGCGCACCGGGGAGCTGTTTTTT.

In its sample, this clonotype was seen many times. The chain recombines TRBV29-1 with TRBJ1-2; TRBD1 aligns across 8 bases. Trimming cost V 1 base and J 8 bases; bases outside gene matches: 6. The CDR3 has 13 residues. Germline V CDR1 and CDR2: SQVTM, ANQGSEA. The CDR3: CSVEGTGTGGYTF. The CDR3 nucleotides are TGCAGCGTTGAAGGGACAGGGACGGGGGGCTACACCTTC.

This clonotype was observed many times. The chain uses TRBV7-8 and TRBJ2-1; D not certain. CDR3 size: 12 residues. Trimming cost V 1 base and J 8 bases, with 6 bases left between them. The germline V gene has CDR1 SGHVS and CDR2 FQNEAQ. Here the CDR3 DNA reads TGTGCCAGCAGCTTAGATCGACATGAGCAGTTCTTC. Translating it yields CASSLDRHEQFF. Variable domain in full (rest from reference TRBV7-8 and TRBJ2-1): GAGVSQSPRYKVAKRGQDVALRCDPISGHVSLFWYQQALGQGPEFLTYFQNEAQLDKSGLPSDRFFAERPEGSVSTLKIQRTQQEDSAVYLCASSLDRHEQFFGPGTRLTVL.

This clonotype was observed at least ten times. V usage is TRBV11-2 and J usage is TRBJ2-2; D is possibly TRBD1 or TRBD2 (5 bases each). The CDR3 covers 14 residues. V was trimmed by 0 bases and J by 6 bases, leaving 8 bases between them. Looked up from germline, CDR1 is SGHAT and CDR2 is FQNNGV. The CDR3 spells CASSLDGGSGELFF. The CDR3 region has the DNA TGTGCCAGCAGCTTAGATGGGGGATCCGGGGAGCTGTTTTTT.

This clonotype was recorded at least ten times. The chain is built from TRBV30 and TRBJ2-1; 7 bases align to TRBD1. The CDR3 runs 14 residues. From germline, CDR1 is GTSNPN and CDR2 SVGIG (reference sequence). Unmatched junction bases numbered 6, after V lost 0 bases and J lost 7 bases. The CDR3 bases are TGTGCCTGGAGTGTACTTGGCAGGGGGAATGAGCAGTTCTTC. Amino acid sequence: CAWSVLGRGNEQFF.

The chain joins TRBV5-1 to TRBJ2-1; D is undetermined. The CDR3 covers 15 residues. V was cut by 4 bases and J by 6 bases, with 17 bases left in between. Germline CDR1 is SGHRS and CDR2 is YFSETQ. The CDR3 bases are TGCGCCAGCAGCCTTGCTACTCCCAGTGCCAATGAGCAGTTCTTC. It codes for CASSLATPSANEQFF.

A few counts support this clonotype. This chain uses TRBV29-1 with TRBJ1-1; D unresolved. With 2 bases removed from V and 0 bases from J, the gap between germline ends came to 4 bases. Per the germline V gene, CDR1 is SQVTM and CDR2 is ANQGSEA. The CDR3 extends over 12 amino acids. DNA for the CDR3: TGCAGCGTTGAATCCGTGAACACTGAAGCTTTCTTT. Translated: CSVESVNTEAFF.

This clonotype was seen a handful of times. This chain's CDR3 is CASSSGSGGQPQHF. CDR3 bases: TGCGCCAGCAGCTCCGGGTCGGGAGGTCAGCCCCAGCATTTT. V usage is TRBV5-1 and J usage is TRBJ1-5; D is uncertain. V shed 3 bases and J shed 6 bases, with 13 bases lying between them. CDR3 length equals 14 residues. CDR1 and CDR2 from the germline V gene are SGHRS and YFSETQ.

The chain carries TRBV28 and TRBJ1-5; D is perhaps TRBD1 (6 bases). Germline V CDR1 and CDR2: MDHEN, SYDVKM. This CDR3 has 15 residues. V lost 3 bases and J lost 5, with 14 bases in between. This chain's CDR3 is CASSFLGGRDQPQHF. In nucleotides, the CDR3 is TGTGCCAGCAGTTTTCTAGGGGGGAGGGATCAGCCCCAGCATTTT. Variable domain in full (rest from reference TRBV28 and TRBJ1-5): DVKVTQSSRYLVKRTGEKVFLECVQDMDHENMFWYRQDPGLGLRLIYFSYDVKMKEKGDIPEGYSVSREKKERFSLILESASTNQTSMYLCASSFLGGRDQPQHFGDGTRLSIL.

The chain employs TRBV28 and TRBJ2-2; 10 bases agree with TRBD2. In germline, CDR1 is MDHEN, CDR2 SYDVKM. This CDR3 is 15 amino acids long. V was clipped by 6 bases and J by 1 base; unmatched bases: 2. CDR3 sequence reads: CASRASGGNTGELFF. CDR3 nucleotides: TGTGCCAGCAGGGCTAGCGGGGGGAACACCGGGGAGCTGTTTTTT. Using reference TRBV28 and TRBJ2-2 for the parts outside the CDR3, the full variable domain is DVKVTQSSRYLVKRTGEKVFLECVQDMDHENMFWYRQDPGLGLRLIYFSYDVKMKEKGDIPEGYSVSREKKERFSLILESASTNQTSMYLCASRASGGNTGELFFGEGSRLTVL.

This chain uses TRBV12-3 or TRBV12-4 with TRBJ2-2; D remains ambiguous. The V and J ends lost 6 bases and 0 bases respectively, with 11 bases between them. The CDR3 extends over 15 amino acids. CDR3 in DNA: TGTGCCAGCAGCGTTGCCAATGCGAACACCGGGGAGCTGTTTTTT. Translated, it gives CASSVANANTGELFF.

The chain links TRBV6-1 to TRBJ1-5; tentative D call: TRBD1 (6 bases). Germline loops: CDR1 MNHNS, CDR2 SASEGT. Trimming shortened V by 5 bases and J by 4 bases, and 9 bases separated the two germline ends. The CDR3 sequence is 13 residues long. CDR3 nucleotides: TGTGCCAGCAGTACCGGACAGAATCAGCCCCAGCATTTT. It yields the protein CASSTGQNQPQHF.

This clonotype was detected ten times or more. The rearrangement joins TRBV11-2 to TRBJ2-5, with D unclear. The CDR3 extends over 13 amino acids. CDR1 SGHAT and CDR2 FQNNGV come from the germline V gene. The V end lost 5 bases, the J end lost 1 base, and 8 bases lay between the germline ends. In DNA form, the CDR3 reads TGTGCCAGCAGCAACAACCGCCAAGAGACCCAGTACTTC. It specifies CASSNNRQETQYF.